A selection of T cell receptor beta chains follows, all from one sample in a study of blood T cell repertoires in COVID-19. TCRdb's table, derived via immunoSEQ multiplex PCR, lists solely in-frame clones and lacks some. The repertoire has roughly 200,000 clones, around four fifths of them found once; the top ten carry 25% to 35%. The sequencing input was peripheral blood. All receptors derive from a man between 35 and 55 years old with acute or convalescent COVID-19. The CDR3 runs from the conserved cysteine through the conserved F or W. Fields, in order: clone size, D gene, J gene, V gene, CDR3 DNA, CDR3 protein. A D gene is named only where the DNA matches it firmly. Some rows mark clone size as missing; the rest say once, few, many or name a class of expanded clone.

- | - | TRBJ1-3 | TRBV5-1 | TGCGCCAGCAGCCAAGGGACTTCTGGAAACACCATATATTTT | CASSQGTSGNTIYF
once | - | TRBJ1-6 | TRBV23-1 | TGCGCCAGCAGTCAATCGTCGGGAGGGGGGTGGTATAATTCACCCCTCCACTTT | CASSQSSGGGWYNSPLHF
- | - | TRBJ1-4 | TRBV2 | TGTGCCAGCACTGGGACAAACCAGCGAGATGAAAAACTGTTTTTT | CASTGTNQRDEKLFF
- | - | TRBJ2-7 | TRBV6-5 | TGTGCCAGCAGTTACTATCGGGCAGGGTTTGTCTACGAGCAGTACTTC | CASSYYRAGFVYEQYF
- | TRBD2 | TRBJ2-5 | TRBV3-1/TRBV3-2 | TGTGCCAGCAGCCGGGTTGGGGGGGACCTCTGGCGGGAGACCCAGTACTTC | CASSRVGGDLWRETQYF
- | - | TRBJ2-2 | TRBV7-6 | TGTGCCAGCAGCTCCAACAGGGCGGGCACCGGGGAGCTGTTTTTT | CASSSNRAGTGELFF
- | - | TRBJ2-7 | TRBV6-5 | TGTGCCAGCATGGGGGGGCCTCCCTACGAGCAGTACTTC | CASMGGPPYEQYF
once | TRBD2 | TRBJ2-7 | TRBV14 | TGTGCCAGCAGCCAGGGGACTACCTACGAGCAGTACTTC | CASSQGTTYEQYF
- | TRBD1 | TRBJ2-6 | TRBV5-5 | TGTGCCAGCAGCATCACAGGGGACGGGGCCAACGTCCTGACTTTC | CASSITGDGANVLTF
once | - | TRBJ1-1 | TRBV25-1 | TGTGCCAGCAGTGAATATAGCAAGAACACTGAAGCTTTCTTT | CASSEYSKNTEAFF
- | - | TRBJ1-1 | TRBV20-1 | TGCAGTGCTAGTGTCCCGTTGAACACTGAAGCTTTCTTT | CSASVPLNTEAFF
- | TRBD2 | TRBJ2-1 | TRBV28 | TGTGCCAGCAGTTTGCCCCTAGCGGACAATGAGCAGTTCTTC | CASSLPLADNEQFF
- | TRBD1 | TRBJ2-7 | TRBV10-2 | TGCGCCAGCAGTTCACGGACAGGTGCCTACGAGCAGTACTTC | CASSSRTGAYEQYF
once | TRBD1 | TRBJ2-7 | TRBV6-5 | TGTGCCACCTCGGACAGGGCCCTCTACGAGCAGTACTTC | CATSDRALYEQYF
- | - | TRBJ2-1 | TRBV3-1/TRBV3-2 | TGTGCCAGCAGCCTACTTGTCGAGGTCGACAATGAGCAGTTCTTC | CASSLLVEVDNEQFF
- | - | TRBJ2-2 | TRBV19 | TGTGCCAGTAGTCCCATAGCCGCGAACACCGGGGAGCTGTTTTTT | CASSPIAANTGELFF
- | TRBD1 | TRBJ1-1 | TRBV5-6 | TGTGCCAGCAGCTTACTGGACAGGGTTTACACTGAAGCTTTCTTT | CASSLLDRVYTEAFF
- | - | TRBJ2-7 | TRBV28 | TGTGCCAGCAGTTTAAGCGGGTTCGGGTACGAGCAGTACTTC | CASSLSGFGYEQYF
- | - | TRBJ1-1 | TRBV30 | TGTGCCGGAAGAATCAGGGGAGCTGAAGCTTTCTTT | CAGRIRGAEAFF
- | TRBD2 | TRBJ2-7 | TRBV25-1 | TGTGCCAGCAGTGAATCAGTAGCGGGTACCTACGAGCAGTACTTC | CASSESVAGTYEQYF
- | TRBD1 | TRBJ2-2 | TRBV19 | TGTGCCAGTCGGCGGGGACAGGGGGCCGGGGAGCTGTTTTTT | CASRRGQGAGELFF
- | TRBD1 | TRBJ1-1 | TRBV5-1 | TGCGCCAGCAGGACAGGGAAGAACACTGAAGCTTTCTTT | CASRTGKNTEAFF
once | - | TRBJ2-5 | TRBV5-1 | TGCGCCAGCAGCTTGGCTCCCAGCCAAGAGACCCAGTACTTC | CASSLAPSQETQYF
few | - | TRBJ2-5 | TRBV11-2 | TGTGCCAGCAGCCTCCCTGGAGCAGGGGAGACCCAGTACTTC | CASSLPGAGETQYF
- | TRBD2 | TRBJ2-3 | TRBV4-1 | TGCGCCAGCAGCCCAACTTCTAGCGGGAGGACAGATACGCAGTATTTT | CASSPTSSGRTDTQYF
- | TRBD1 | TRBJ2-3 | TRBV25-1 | TGTGCCAGCAGTGCGGACAGGGGGCGCCCCGGCACAGATACGCAGTATTTT | CASSADRGRPGTDTQYF
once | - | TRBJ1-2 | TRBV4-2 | TGTGCCAGCAGCCAAGATGGCAGGGGCTATGGCTACACCTTC | CASSQDGRGYGYTF
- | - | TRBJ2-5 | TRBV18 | TGTGCCAGCTCCCGACTAAAAGAGACCCAGTACTTC | CASSRLKETQYF
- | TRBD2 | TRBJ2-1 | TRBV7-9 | TGTGCCAGCAGCCCTAGCGGGAGAATCCCCTCGGGCAATGAGCAGTTCTTC | CASSPSGRIPSGNEQFF
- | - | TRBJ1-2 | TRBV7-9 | TGTGCCAGCAGCCAGGGAGGGGGGGCCAGGAATGGCTACACCTTC | CASSQGGGARNGYTF
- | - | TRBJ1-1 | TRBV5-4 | TGTGCCAGCAGCACTGCCAAGACACACATGAACACTGAAGCTTTCTTT | CASSTAKTHMNTEAFF
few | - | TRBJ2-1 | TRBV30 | TGTGCCTGGAGTAGACCCGGGACTTTATGGTGTCCGTTCTTC | CAWSRPGTLWCPFF
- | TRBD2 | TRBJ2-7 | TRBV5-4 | TGTGCCAGCAGCTCGGGACTAGCGGACGTAACGGGGGAGCAGTACTTC | CASSSGLADVTGEQYF
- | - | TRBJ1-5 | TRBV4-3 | TGCGCCAGCAGGCGGACAGCCTATAGCAATCAGCCCCAGCATTTT | CASRRTAYSNQPQHF
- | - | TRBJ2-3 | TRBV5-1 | TGCGCCAGCAGCCGAGGAGGCGGAGACAGCACAGATACGCAGTATTTT | CASSRGGGDSTDTQYF
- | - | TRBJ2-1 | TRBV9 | TGTGCCAGCAGCGAGGGGAGGTGGGGGCAGTTCTTC | CASSEGRWGQFF
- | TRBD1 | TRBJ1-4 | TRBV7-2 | TGTGCCAGCAGCTCGGACAGGACCAATGAAAAACTGTTTTTT | CASSSDRTNEKLFF
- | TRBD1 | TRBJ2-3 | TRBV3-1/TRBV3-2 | TGTGCCAGCAGCCATTGGACAGGGATCGGCACAGATACGCAGTATTTT | CASSHWTGIGTDTQYF
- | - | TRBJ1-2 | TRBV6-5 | TGTGCCAGCTTGACAGGAAACTATGGCTACACCTTC | CASLTGNYGYTF
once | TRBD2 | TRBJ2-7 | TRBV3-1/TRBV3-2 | TGTGCCAGCAGCCAAGATCATCGACGATCTAGCGGGGAGCAGTACTTC | CASSQDHRRSSGEQYF
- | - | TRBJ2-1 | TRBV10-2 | TGCGCCAGCTCCATAGTTGTACGAGATGAGCAGTTCTTC | CASSIVVRDEQFF